This is a list of T cell receptor beta chains from one sample in a study of OX40 agonist ivuxolimab in advanced cancers. The protocol was immunoSEQ multiplex PCR, while the TCRdb copy is restricted to in-frame clones and leaves out a portion. This table has approximately 87,000 clones, just over 85% appearing once. Source: CD4+ or CD8+ T cells sorted from blood, taken in a trial of the OX40 agonist ivuxolimab. The source is an adult with an advanced solid tumor such as melanoma, head and neck, liver or kidney cancer. CDR3s include the opening cysteine and the closing phenylalanine or tryptophan. Fields, in order: CDR3 protein, CDR3 DNA, V gene, clone size, D gene, J gene. D genes are given only for firm matches. Expanded clones are given a class, and other clones once, few, many or no size at all.

CDR3aa: CASGVGDRETQYF; CDR3nt: TGTGCCAGCGGGGTCGGGGACCGAGAGACCCAGTACTTC; v_gene: TRBV7-9; abundance: NA; d_gene: NA; j_gene: TRBJ2-5
CDR3aa: CASSLGGPYEQYF; CDR3nt: TGTGCCAGCAGTTTAGGTGGACCCTACGAGCAGTACTTC; v_gene: TRBV28; abundance: NA; d_gene: NA; j_gene: TRBJ2-7
CDR3aa: CASSLQGDYTEAFF; CDR3nt: TGTGCCAGCAGCTTACAGGGGGATTACACTGAAGCTTTCTTT; v_gene: TRBV11-2; abundance: NA; d_gene: TRBD1; j_gene: TRBJ1-1
CDR3aa: CASSSTVAKNIQYF; CDR3nt: TGTGCCAGCTCCTCGACAGTAGCCAAAAACATTCAGTACTTC; v_gene: TRBV27; abundance: once; d_gene: NA; j_gene: TRBJ2-4
CDR3aa: CASSLTWQRDQPQHF; CDR3nt: TGTGCCAGCAGTTTAACCTGGCAGAGAGATCAGCCCCAGCATTTT; v_gene: TRBV28; abundance: NA; d_gene: NA; j_gene: TRBJ1-5
CDR3aa: CASSLLTSYEQYF; CDR3nt: TGTGCCAGCAGCTTACTGACCTCCTACGAGCAGTACTTC; v_gene: TRBV7-9; abundance: NA; d_gene: NA; j_gene: TRBJ2-7
CDR3aa: CASSSGQGGTDTQYF; CDR3nt: TGTGCCAGCAGTTCCGGACAGGGTGGCACAGATACGCAGTATTTT; v_gene: TRBV6-5; abundance: NA; d_gene: TRBD1; j_gene: TRBJ2-3
CDR3aa: CASSLERNTGELFF; CDR3nt: TGTGCCAGCAGCTTAGAACGGAACACCGGGGAGCTGTTTTTT; v_gene: TRBV11-2; abundance: NA; d_gene: NA; j_gene: TRBJ2-2
CDR3aa: CASSPGHINTEAFF; CDR3nt: TGTGCCAGCAGCCCCGGACACATAAACACTGAAGCTTTCTTT; v_gene: TRBV9; abundance: NA; d_gene: NA; j_gene: TRBJ1-1
CDR3aa: CASSYYRANEAFF; CDR3nt: TGTGCCAGCAGCTACTACAGAGCTAATGAAGCTTTCTTT; v_gene: TRBV11-2; abundance: NA; d_gene: NA; j_gene: TRBJ1-1
CDR3aa: CAISEGATDTQYF; CDR3nt: TGTGCCATCAGTGAAGGGGCCACAGATACGCAGTATTTT; v_gene: TRBV10-3; abundance: NA; d_gene: NA; j_gene: TRBJ2-3
CDR3aa: CASSEIRREGGTQYF; CDR3nt: TGTGCCAGCAGTGAAATTCGGAGGGAAGGTGGTACGCAGTATTTT; v_gene: TRBV6-1; abundance: once; d_gene: NA; j_gene: TRBJ2-3
CDR3aa: CAWSVVAGAGGELFF; CDR3nt: TGTGCCTGGAGTGTAGTAGCGGGAGCAGGAGGGGAGCTGTTTTTT; v_gene: TRBV30; abundance: NA; d_gene: TRBD2; j_gene: TRBJ2-2
CDR3aa: CASSYGTADEKLFF; CDR3nt: TGTGCCAGCAGCTACGGGACAGCTGACGAAAAACTGTTTTTT; v_gene: TRBV7-8; abundance: NA; d_gene: TRBD1; j_gene: TRBJ1-4
CDR3aa: CASKRDKSYNEQFF; CDR3nt: TGTGCCAGTAAGCGGGATAAAAGCTACAATGAGCAGTTCTTC; v_gene: TRBV19; abundance: NA; d_gene: TRBD2; j_gene: TRBJ2-1
CDR3aa: CSVVEGLGRETQYF; CDR3nt: TGCAGCGTTGTTGAGGGACTGGGTAGGGAGACCCAGTACTTC; v_gene: TRBV29-1; abundance: NA; d_gene: NA; j_gene: TRBJ2-5
CDR3aa: CASSLGGSSYEQYF; CDR3nt: TGTGCCAGCAGCTTAGGCGGTTCCTCCTACGAGCAGTACTTC; v_gene: TRBV11-2; abundance: NA; d_gene: NA; j_gene: TRBJ2-7
CDR3aa: CASSLSPVTEAFF; CDR3nt: TGCGCCAGCAGCTTGTCCCCCGTCACTGAAGCTTTCTTT; v_gene: TRBV5-1; abundance: NA; d_gene: NA; j_gene: TRBJ1-1
CDR3aa: CASSLEARGMGEKLFF; CDR3nt: TGTGCCAGCAGCTTAGAGGCCAGGGGGATGGGGGAAAAACTGTTTTTT; v_gene: TRBV7-8; abundance: NA; d_gene: TRBD1; j_gene: TRBJ1-4
CDR3aa: CASSGDRWADTQYF; CDR3nt: TGTGCCAGCAGCGGGGACAGATGGGCAGATACGCAGTATTTT; v_gene: TRBV9; abundance: NA; d_gene: TRBD1; j_gene: TRBJ2-3
CDR3aa: CALKREGTGELFF; CDR3nt: TGTGCTTTAAAGCGGGAGGGCACGGGGGAGCTGTTTTTT; v_gene: TRBV30; abundance: NA; d_gene: TRBD2; j_gene: TRBJ2-2
CDR3aa: CAILDRALQETQYF; CDR3nt: TGTGCCATCTTGGACAGGGCCCTCCAAGAGACCCAGTACTTC; v_gene: TRBV6-1; abundance: NA; d_gene: TRBD1; j_gene: TRBJ2-5
CDR3aa: CASSLDFGSHSSYNSPLHF; CDR3nt: TGTGCCAGCAGCTTGGATTTCGGCAGCCATAGCTCCTATAATTCACCCCTCCACTTT; v_gene: TRBV5-6; abundance: NA; d_gene: NA; j_gene: TRBJ1-6
CDR3aa: CASSLETGGTYEQYF; CDR3nt: TGCGCCAGCAGCTTAGAAACAGGGGGCACCTACGAGCAGTACTTC; v_gene: TRBV5-1; abundance: NA; d_gene: TRBD1; j_gene: TRBJ2-7
CDR3aa: CASSLAGTSGPGGEQFF; CDR3nt: TGTGCCAGCAGCTTGGCCGGGACTAGCGGGCCTGGGGGTGAGCAGTTCTTC; v_gene: TRBV5-6; abundance: NA; d_gene: TRBD2; j_gene: TRBJ2-1
CDR3aa: CASSIVNSKNIQYF; CDR3nt: TGTGCCAGTAGTATAGTTAACTCAAAAAACATTCAGTACTTC; v_gene: TRBV19; abundance: NA; d_gene: NA; j_gene: TRBJ2-4
CDR3aa: CASSVQGAWYGYTF; CDR3nt: TGTGCCAGTAGTGTTCAGGGGGCGTGGTATGGCTACACCTTC; v_gene: TRBV19; abundance: NA; d_gene: TRBD1; j_gene: TRBJ1-2
CDR3aa: CASRGWGLAQQETQYF; CDR3nt: TGCGCCAGCAGGGGGTGGGGACTAGCGCAGCAAGAGACCCAGTACTTC; v_gene: TRBV10-2; abundance: NA; d_gene: TRBD2; j_gene: TRBJ2-5
CDR3aa: CASSLVSVGEQYF; CDR3nt: TGTGCCAGCAGCCTCGTCTCCGTGGGGGAGCAGTACTTC; v_gene: TRBV6-5; abundance: once; d_gene: NA; j_gene: TRBJ2-7
CDR3aa: CASSGPDVSQPQHF; CDR3nt: TGTGCCAGCAGTGGCCCCGACGTGAGTCAGCCCCAGCATTTT; v_gene: TRBV2; abundance: once; d_gene: NA; j_gene: TRBJ1-5
CDR3aa: CAWSVSHYQETQYF; CDR3nt: TGTGCCTGGAGTGTAAGTCATTACCAAGAGACCCAGTACTTC; v_gene: TRBV30; abundance: NA; d_gene: NA; j_gene: TRBJ2-5
CDR3aa: CASSVRLANNEQFF; CDR3nt: TGTGCCAGCAGCGTGAGACTAGCGAACAATGAGCAGTTCTTC; v_gene: TRBV9; abundance: NA; d_gene: TRBD2; j_gene: TRBJ2-1
CDR3aa: CASSSVSTNEKLFF; CDR3nt: TGTGCCAGCAGCTCCGTGTCAACTAATGAAAAACTGTTTTTT; v_gene: TRBV27; abundance: NA; d_gene: NA; j_gene: TRBJ1-4
CDR3aa: CASLRETQYF; CDR3nt: TGTGCCAGCCTGAGAGAGACCCAGTACTTC; v_gene: TRBV6-1; abundance: NA; d_gene: NA; j_gene: TRBJ2-5
CDR3aa: CASTQSEYMIREAFF; CDR3nt: TGTGCCAGCACGCAGTCAGAATATATGATTCGTGAAGCTTTCTTT; v_gene: TRBV2; abundance: NA; d_gene: NA; j_gene: TRBJ1-1
CDR3aa: CAWSVQASGNTIYF; CDR3nt: TGTGCCTGGAGTGTACAGGCCTCTGGAAACACCATATATTTT; v_gene: TRBV30; abundance: NA; d_gene: NA; j_gene: TRBJ1-3
CDR3aa: CASSIDLPGIGNQPQHF; CDR3nt: TGTGCCAGTAGTATAGATCTCCCTGGGATAGGAAATCAGCCCCAGCATTTT; v_gene: TRBV19; abundance: NA; d_gene: NA; j_gene: TRBJ1-5
CDR3aa: CAWSPGLAGAETQYF; CDR3nt: TGTGCCTGGAGTCCGGGACTAGCGGGAGCAGAGACCCAGTACTTC; v_gene: TRBV30; abundance: NA; d_gene: TRBD2; j_gene: TRBJ2-5
CDR3aa: CASSPGLSSNTGELFF; CDR3nt: TGTGCCAGCTCACCCGGCCTTTCGTCGAACACCGGGGAGCTGTTTTTT; v_gene: TRBV18; abundance: NA; d_gene: NA; j_gene: TRBJ2-2
CDR3aa: CASRERDTIYF; CDR3nt: TGTGCCAGCCGAGAAAGGGACACCATATATTTT; v_gene: TRBV6-5; abundance: NA; d_gene: NA; j_gene: TRBJ1-3
CDR3aa: CASRISGNTEAFF; CDR3nt: TGTGCCAGCAGGATATCGGGGAACACTGAAGCTTTCTTT; v_gene: TRBV11-2; abundance: once; d_gene: NA; j_gene: TRBJ1-1
CDR3aa: CASSQARGTQPQHF; CDR3nt: TGCGCCAGCAGCCAAGCCAGGGGGACTCAGCCCCAGCATTTT; v_gene: TRBV4-1; abundance: once; d_gene: TRBD1; j_gene: TRBJ1-5
CDR3aa: CASSLTNRAYGYTF; CDR3nt: TGTGCCAGCAGTTTAACAAACAGGGCCTATGGCTACACCTTC; v_gene: TRBV28; abundance: NA; d_gene: NA; j_gene: TRBJ1-2
CDR3aa: CASRYRGPGNYGYTF; CDR3nt: TGTGCCAGCAGGTACAGGGGCCCAGGAAACTATGGCTACACCTTC; v_gene: TRBV5-4; abundance: NA; d_gene: TRBD1; j_gene: TRBJ1-2
CDR3aa: CASRNPRGDGYTF; CDR3nt: TGTGCCAGCAGGAACCCGAGGGGGGATGGCTACACCTTC; v_gene: TRBV6-1; abundance: NA; d_gene: NA; j_gene: TRBJ1-2
CDR3aa: CASSLGAHGGNEQFF; CDR3nt: TGTGCCAGCAGCTTGGGGGCCCACGGGGGCAATGAGCAGTTCTTC; v_gene: TRBV7-3; abundance: NA; d_gene: NA; j_gene: TRBJ2-1
CDR3aa: CASSAQMRSTDTQYF; CDR3nt: TGTGCCAGCAGTGCCCAAATGAGGTCCACAGATACGCAGTATTTT; v_gene: TRBV6-5; abundance: NA; d_gene: NA; j_gene: TRBJ2-3
CDR3aa: CASRAGQGSFGYTF; CDR3nt: TGTGCCAGCCGTGCCGGACAGGGCTCGTTTGGCTACACCTTC; v_gene: TRBV28; abundance: once; d_gene: TRBD1; j_gene: TRBJ1-2
CDR3aa: CASSFQGGEQFF; CDR3nt: TGTGCCAGCAGCTTCCAGGGGGGTGAGCAGTTCTTC; v_gene: TRBV11-2; abundance: NA; d_gene: NA; j_gene: TRBJ2-1
CDR3aa: CATRGGGTRTGELFF; CDR3nt: TGTGCCACCAGGGGCGGTGGGACTCGCACCGGGGAGCTGTTTTTT; v_gene: TRBV15; abundance: NA; d_gene: NA; j_gene: TRBJ2-2
CDR3aa: CSVVLGVNGYTF; CDR3nt: TGCAGCGTTGTCTTGGGGGTAAATGGCTACACCTTC; v_gene: TRBV29-1; abundance: NA; d_gene: NA; j_gene: TRBJ1-2
CDR3aa: CASILQGIGQPQHF; CDR3nt: TGTGCCAGCATCTTACAGGGGATCGGTCAGCCCCAGCATTTT; v_gene: TRBV28; abundance: NA; d_gene: TRBD1; j_gene: TRBJ1-5
CDR3aa: CASSQGVAVFYEQYF; CDR3nt: TGTGCCAGCAGCCAAGGTGTAGCGGTTTTCTACGAGCAGTACTTC; v_gene: TRBV14; abundance: few; d_gene: NA; j_gene: TRBJ2-7
CDR3aa: CASSLKSGIFQGTDTQYF; CDR3nt: TGCGCCAGCAGCTTGAAAAGCGGGATCTTCCAGGGCACAGATACGCAGTATTTT; v_gene: TRBV5-1; abundance: few; d_gene: TRBD2; j_gene: TRBJ2-3